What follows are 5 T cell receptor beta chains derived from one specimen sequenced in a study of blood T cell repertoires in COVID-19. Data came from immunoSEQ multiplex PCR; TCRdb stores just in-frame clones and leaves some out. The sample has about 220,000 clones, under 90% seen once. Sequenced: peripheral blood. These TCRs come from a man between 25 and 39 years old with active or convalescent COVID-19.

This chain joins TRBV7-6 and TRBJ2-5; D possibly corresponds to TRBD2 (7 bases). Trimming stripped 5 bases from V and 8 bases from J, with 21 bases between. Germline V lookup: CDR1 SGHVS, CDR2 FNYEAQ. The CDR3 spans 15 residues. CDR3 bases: TGTGCCAGCAGCCCGGGGGGCGGCGCCCCAGTTACCCAGTACTTC. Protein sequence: CASSPGGGAPVTQYF.

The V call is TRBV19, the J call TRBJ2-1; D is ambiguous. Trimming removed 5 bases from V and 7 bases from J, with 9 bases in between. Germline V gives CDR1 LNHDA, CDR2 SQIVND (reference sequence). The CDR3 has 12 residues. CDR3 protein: CASSYTENEQFF. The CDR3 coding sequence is TGTGCCAGTAGTTACACAGAGAATGAGCAGTTCTTC.

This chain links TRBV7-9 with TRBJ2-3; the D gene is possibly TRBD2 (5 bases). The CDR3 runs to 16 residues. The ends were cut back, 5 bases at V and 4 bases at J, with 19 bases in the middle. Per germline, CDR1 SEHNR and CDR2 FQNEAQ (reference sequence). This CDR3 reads CASSRELTVRSDTQYF. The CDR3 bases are TGTGCCAGCAGCAGGGAGCTAACGGTGAGGTCAGATACGCAGTATTTT.

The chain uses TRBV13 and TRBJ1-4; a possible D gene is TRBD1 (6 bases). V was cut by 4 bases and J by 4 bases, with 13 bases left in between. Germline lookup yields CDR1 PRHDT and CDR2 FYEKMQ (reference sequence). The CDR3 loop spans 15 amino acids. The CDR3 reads CASSSLDRSNEKLFF. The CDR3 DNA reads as TGTGCCAGCAGCTCCCTCGACAGGAGTAATGAAAAACTGTTTTTT.

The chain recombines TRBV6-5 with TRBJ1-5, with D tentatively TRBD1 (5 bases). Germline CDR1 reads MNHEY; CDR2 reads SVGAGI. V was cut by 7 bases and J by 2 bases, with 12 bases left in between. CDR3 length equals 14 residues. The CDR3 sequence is CASKGRFGNQPQHF. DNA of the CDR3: TGTGCCAGCAAGGGGCGTTTTGGCAATCAGCCCCAGCATTTT.